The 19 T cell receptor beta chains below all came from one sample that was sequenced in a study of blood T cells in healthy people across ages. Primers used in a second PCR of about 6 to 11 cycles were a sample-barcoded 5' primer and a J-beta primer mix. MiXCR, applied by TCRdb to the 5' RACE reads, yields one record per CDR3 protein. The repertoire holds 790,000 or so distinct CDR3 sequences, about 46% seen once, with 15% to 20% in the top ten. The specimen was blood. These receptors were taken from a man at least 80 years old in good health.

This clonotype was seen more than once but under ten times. CDR3 DNA sequence: TGTGCCAGCAGTTCTCTCACAGGGACTAGCGGGAGATACGAGCAGTACTTC. Its translation: CASSSLTGTSGRYEQYF. This chain connects TRBV12-3 or TRBV12-4 to TRBJ2-7, with 14 bases that match TRBD2. This CDR3 spans 17 amino acids. J gave up 4 bases and V 4 bases, and 9 bases lay outside the gene matches.

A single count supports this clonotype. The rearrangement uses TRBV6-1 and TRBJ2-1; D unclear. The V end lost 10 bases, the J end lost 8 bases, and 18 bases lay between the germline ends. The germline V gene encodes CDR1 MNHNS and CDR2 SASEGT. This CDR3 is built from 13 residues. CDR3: CATFPPTRDEQFF. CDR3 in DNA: TGTGCCACCTTTCCGCCTACACGGGATGAGCAGTTCTTC.

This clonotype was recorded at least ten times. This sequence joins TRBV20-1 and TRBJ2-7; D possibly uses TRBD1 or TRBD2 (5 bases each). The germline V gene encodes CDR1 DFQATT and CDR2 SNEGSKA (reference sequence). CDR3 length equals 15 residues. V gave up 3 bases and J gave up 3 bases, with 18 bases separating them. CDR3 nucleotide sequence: TGCAGTGCTAGGGGGGATGTTGGTCAGGGCTACGAGCAGTACTTC. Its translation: CSARGDVGQGYEQYF.

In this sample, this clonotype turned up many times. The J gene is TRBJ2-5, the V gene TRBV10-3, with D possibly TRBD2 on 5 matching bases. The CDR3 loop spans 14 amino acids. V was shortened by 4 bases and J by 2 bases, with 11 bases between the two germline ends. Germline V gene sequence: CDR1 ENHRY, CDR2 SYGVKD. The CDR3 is CAISVEQRQETQYF. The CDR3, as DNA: TGTGCCATCAGTGTAGAACAGCGGCAAGAGACCCAGTACTTC.

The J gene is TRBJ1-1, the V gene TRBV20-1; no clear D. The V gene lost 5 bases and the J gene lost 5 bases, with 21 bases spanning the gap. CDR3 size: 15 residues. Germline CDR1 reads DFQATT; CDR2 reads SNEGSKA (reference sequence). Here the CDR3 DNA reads TGCAGTGCTTCCTCTCCGAGATTTGGTGAGACTGAAGCTTTCTTT. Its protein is CSASSPRFGETEAFF.

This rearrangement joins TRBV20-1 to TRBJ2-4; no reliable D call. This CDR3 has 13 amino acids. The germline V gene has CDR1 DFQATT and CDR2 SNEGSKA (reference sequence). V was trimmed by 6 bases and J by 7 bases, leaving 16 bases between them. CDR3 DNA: TGCAGTGCAACCGGGTCCTTGAGGAACATTCAGTACTTC. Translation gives CSATGSLRNIQYF.

CDR3 bases: TGTGCCAGCAGCTTAGCGAGCCTGAGTGGGGGGCAGTTCTTC. It yields the protein CASSLASLSGGQFF. This chain joins TRBV7-2 and TRBJ2-1, with D perhaps TRBD1 or TRBD2 (5 bases each). The V end was cut by 0 bases, the J end by 12 bases, with 15 bases between. Germline V gives CDR1 SGHTA, CDR2 FQGNSA. The CDR3 sequence is 14 residues long.

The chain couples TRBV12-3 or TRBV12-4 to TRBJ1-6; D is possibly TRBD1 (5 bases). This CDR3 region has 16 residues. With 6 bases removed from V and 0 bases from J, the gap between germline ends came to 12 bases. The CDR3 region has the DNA TGTGCCAGCAGCTCCAGGGCAAGCTCCTATAATTCACCCCTCCACTTT. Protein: CASSSRASSYNSPLHF.

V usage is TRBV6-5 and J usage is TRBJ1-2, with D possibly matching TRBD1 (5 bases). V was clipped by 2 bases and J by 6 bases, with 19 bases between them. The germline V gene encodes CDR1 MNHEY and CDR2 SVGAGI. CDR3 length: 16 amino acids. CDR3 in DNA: TGTGCCAGCAGTTACCACCGGACAAACCGAGACCATGGCTACACCTTC. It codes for CASSYHRTNRDHGYTF.

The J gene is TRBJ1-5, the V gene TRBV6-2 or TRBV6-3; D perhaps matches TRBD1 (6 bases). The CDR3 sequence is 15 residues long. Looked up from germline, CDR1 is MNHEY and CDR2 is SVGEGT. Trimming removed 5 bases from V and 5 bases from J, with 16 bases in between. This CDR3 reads CASSLGGRRDQPQHF. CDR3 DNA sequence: TGTGCCAGCAGTCTGGGGGGGCGGAGGGATCAGCCCCAGCATTTT.

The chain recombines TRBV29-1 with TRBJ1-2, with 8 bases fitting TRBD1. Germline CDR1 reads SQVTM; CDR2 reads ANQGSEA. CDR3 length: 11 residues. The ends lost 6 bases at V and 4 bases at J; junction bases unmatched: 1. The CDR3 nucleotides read TGCAGCGTACAGGGGGGCTATGGCTACACCTTC. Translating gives CSVQGGYGYTF.

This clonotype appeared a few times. CDR3 nucleotide sequence: TGCGCCAGCAGCCAACAACAGGGCGGATATGGCTACACCTTC. The encoded protein is CASSQQQGGYGYTF. The chain links TRBV4-3 to TRBJ1-2; tentative D call: TRBD1 (6 bases). Germline-derived CDR1 and CDR2 are LGHNA and YSLEER. The CDR3 spans 14 residues. Trimming removed 2 bases at V and 5 bases at J, with 12 bases between.

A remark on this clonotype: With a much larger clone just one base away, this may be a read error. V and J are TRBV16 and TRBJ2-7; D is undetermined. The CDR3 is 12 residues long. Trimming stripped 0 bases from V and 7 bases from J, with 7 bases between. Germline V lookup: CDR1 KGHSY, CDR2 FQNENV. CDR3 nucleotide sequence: TGTGCCAGCAGCCAATCGGAAGGGGAGCAGTACTTC. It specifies CASSQSEGEQYF.

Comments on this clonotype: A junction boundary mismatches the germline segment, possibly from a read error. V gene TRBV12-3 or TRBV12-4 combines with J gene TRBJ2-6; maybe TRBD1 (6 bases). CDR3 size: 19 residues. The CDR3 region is CAGSFSVGASPSGANVLTF. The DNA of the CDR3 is TGTGCCGGCAGTTTTTCGGTGGGGGCCTCCCCCTCTGGGGCCAACGTCCTGACTTTC.

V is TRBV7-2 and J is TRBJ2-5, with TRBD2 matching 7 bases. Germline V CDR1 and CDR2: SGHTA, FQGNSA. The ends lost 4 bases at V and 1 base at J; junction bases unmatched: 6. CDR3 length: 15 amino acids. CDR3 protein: CASSCRDYPQETQYF. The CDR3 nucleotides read TGTGCCAGCAGCTGCCGGGACTATCCCCAAGAGACCCAGTACTTC. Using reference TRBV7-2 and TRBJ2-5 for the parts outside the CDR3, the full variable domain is GAGVSQSPSNKVTEKGKDVELRCDPISGHTALYWYRQSLGQGLEFLIYFQGNSAPDKSGLPSDRFSAERTGGSVSTLTIQRTQQEDSAVYLCASSCRDYPQETQYFGPGTRLLVL.

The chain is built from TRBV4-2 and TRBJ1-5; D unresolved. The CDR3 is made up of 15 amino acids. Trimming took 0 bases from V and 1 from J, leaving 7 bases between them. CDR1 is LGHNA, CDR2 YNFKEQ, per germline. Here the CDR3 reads CASSQDNLSNQPQHF. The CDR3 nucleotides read TGTGCCAGCAGCCAAGATAATCTAAGCAATCAGCCCCAGCATTTT.

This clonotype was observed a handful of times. The CDR3 DNA reads as TGCGCCAGCAGCCAAAACCGGGACAGCAACTATGGCTACACCTTC. Translated: CASSQNRDSNYGYTF. V is TRBV4-1 and J is TRBJ1-2, with 7 nucleotides matching TRBD1. The CDR3 is 15 amino acids. Looked up from germline, CDR1 is MGHRA and CDR2 is YSYEKL. The V gene end was trimmed by 2 bases and the J gene end by 2 bases; junction bases not matched to a gene: 5.

CDR3 bases: TGTGCCAGCAGCGTAGCGGGACAGGTCCGACTGGGGACTGAAGCTTTCTTT. It yields the protein CASSVAGQVRLGTEAFF. The chain carries TRBV9 and TRBJ1-1; 8 bases match TRBD1. CDR1 is SGDLS and CDR2 is YYNGEE in the germline V gene. J gave up 5 bases and V 0 bases, and 12 bases lay outside the gene matches. This CDR3 is built from 17 residues.

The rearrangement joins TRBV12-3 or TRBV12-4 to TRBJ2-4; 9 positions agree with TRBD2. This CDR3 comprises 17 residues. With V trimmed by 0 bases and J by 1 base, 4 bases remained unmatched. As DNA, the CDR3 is TGTGCCAGCAGTTTAGCGCTTGGGACTAGCGCCAAAAACATTCAGTACTTC. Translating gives CASSLALGTSAKNIQYF.